The TCR beta chain described here comes from a study of OX40 agonist ivuxolimab in advanced cancers. Some clones are missing from TCRdb's copy, which holds only in-frame ones; the method was immunoSEQ multiplex PCR. The sample lists tens of thousands of clones, 70% to 90% seen once, with around a sixth in the top ten. The clonotype originates from an adult with an advanced solid tumor such as melanoma, head and neck, liver or kidney cancer. The material sequenced was CD4+ or CD8+ T cells sorted from blood, taken in a trial of the OX40 agonist ivuxolimab.

The CDR3 loop reads CASSLLLGAGYTF. In DNA, the CDR3 is TGTGCCAGCAGTTTATTACTTGGAGCCGGCTACACCTTC. The genes are TRBV28 and TRBJ1-2; unclear D gene. Trimming removed 1 base at V and 8 bases at J, with 11 bases between. Per the germline V gene, CDR1 is MDHEN and CDR2 is SYDVKM. The CDR3 contains 13 residues.